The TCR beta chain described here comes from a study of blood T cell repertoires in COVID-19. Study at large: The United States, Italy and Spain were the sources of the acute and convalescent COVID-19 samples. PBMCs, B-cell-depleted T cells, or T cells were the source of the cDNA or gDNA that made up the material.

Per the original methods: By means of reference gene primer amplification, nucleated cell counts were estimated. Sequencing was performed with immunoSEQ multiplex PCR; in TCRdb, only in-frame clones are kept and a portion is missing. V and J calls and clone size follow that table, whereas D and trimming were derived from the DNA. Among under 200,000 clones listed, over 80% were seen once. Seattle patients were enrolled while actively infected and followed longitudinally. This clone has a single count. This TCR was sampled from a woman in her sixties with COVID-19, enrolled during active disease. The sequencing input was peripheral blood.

CDR3 protein: CASRRRALAAYNEQFF. In DNA, the CDR3 is TGTGCCAGCCGACGTCGGGCACTAGCGGCCTACAATGAGCAGTTCTTC. The chain combines TRBV28 with TRBJ2-1; TRBD2 aligns across 8 bases. The CDR3 runs to 16 residues. CDR1 is MDHEN and CDR2 is SYDVKM in the germline V gene. V shed 8 bases, J shed 2 bases, and the junction held 11 bases outside the gene matches.